The 25 T cell receptor beta chains given below trace back to one sample, sequenced in a study of T-cell memory formation after mild COVID-19 (dated by TCRdb to the early 2020s). The method was 5' RACE. Sequencing used an Illumina NovaSeq 6000. The raw public reads went through TCRdb reprocessing: fastp at Q25, MiXCR clone calling, in-frame beta chains kept. Each entry merges the rows of one CDR3 protein and shows their most common DNA and genes. This sample lists 470,000 or so distinct CDR3 sequences; around 20% were detected once. 7.5% to 9.5% of the sample is taken by the ten largest. Sequenced: PBMCs or a T cell subset sorted from them (not recorded which). The origin of the receptors is an adult woman who had mild COVID-19 (a few samples of this study predate the infection). The sample titles of this study are shuffled in the database, so cell type and time point are left out; the donor was told from shared clones.

J is TRBJ2-5 and V is TRBV18; D is ambiguous. V lost 3 bases to trimming and J lost 4 bases, with 15 bases between them. The CDR3 totals 15 residues. Germline assignment: CDR1 KGHSH and CDR2 LQKENI. The CDR3: CASSPRTARGETQYF. Written as DNA, the CDR3 is TGTGCCAGCTCACCCCGGACGGCCCGAGGAGAGACCCAGTACTTC.

This rearrangement joins TRBV27 to TRBJ2-2; the match to TRBD2 covers 9 bases. In germline, CDR1 is MNHEY, CDR2 SMNVEV (reference sequence). CDR3 length: 14 amino acids. J was trimmed by 5 bases and V by 5 bases; bases with no gene match: 3. The CDR3, as DNA: TGTGCCAGCAGTGGTCTAGCGGGGACCGGGGAGCTGTTTTTT. This encodes CASSGLAGTGELFF.

The chain carries TRBV15 and TRBJ2-3; 9 bases fit TRBD1. CDR1 and CDR2 from the germline V gene are LNHNV and YYDKDF (reference sequence). After removal of 2 bases from V and 6 bases from J, the junction contained 6 bases not matched to a gene. The CDR3 extends over 15 amino acids. The CDR3 sequence: CATSRLTGGQDTQYF. The CDR3 bases are TGTGCCACCAGCAGACTGACAGGGGGGCAGGATACGCAGTATTTT.

This clonotype was picked up a small number of times. The rearrangement links TRBV11-3 to TRBJ1-2; no reliable D call. The CDR3 is made up of 12 amino acids. Deletions cut 5 bases from V and 8 bases from J, with 12 bases between. Germline V lookup: CDR1 SGHNT, CDR2 YENEEA. CDR3 sequence (DNA): TGTGCCAGCAGCGAACCCGGGGAGGGCTACACCTTC. It codes for CASSEPGEGYTF.

The chain links TRBV4-1 to TRBJ2-1; D uncertain. The length of the CDR3 is 16 residues. CDR1 and CDR2 from the germline V gene are MGHRA and YSYEKL. V lost 1 base to trimming and J lost 1 base, with 11 bases between them. CDR3 in amino acids: CASSQVPRLSYNEQFF. DNA of the CDR3: TGCGCCAGCAGCCAAGTCCCCAGGTTGTCCTACAATGAGCAGTTCTTC.

This clonotype has just a few counts. The V call is TRBV19, the J call TRBJ1-2; D is ambiguous. The CDR3 spans 13 residues. Trimming stripped 5 bases from V and 1 base from J, with 8 bases between. The V gene's germline CDR1 is LNHDA and CDR2 SQIVND (reference sequence). CDR3 protein: CASSDLGNYGYTF. CDR3 DNA sequence: TGTGCCAGTAGTGACTTGGGTAACTATGGCTACACCTTC.

V is TRBV3-1 and J is TRBJ1-1; D gene ambiguous. This CDR3 has 18 amino acids. CDR1 and CDR2 from the germline V gene are LGHDT and YNNKEL (reference sequence). The V end was cut by 1 base, the J end by 3 bases, with 21 bases between. The CDR3, as DNA: TGTGCCAGCAGCCAAGGCTTTGAGATCGGTCCTTCCCACACTGAAGCTTTCTTT. It yields the protein CASSQGFEIGPSHTEAFF.

The rearrangement links TRBV24-1 to TRBJ1-2; D is ambiguous. The germline V gene encodes CDR1 KGHDR and CDR2 SFDVKD. The V end was cut by 0 bases, the J end by 6 bases, with 7 bases between. The CDR3 consists of 13 residues. The CDR3: CATSDLGSHGYTF. The CDR3 DNA is TGTGCCACCAGTGATTTGGGGTCTCATGGCTACACCTTC.

The J gene is TRBJ2-7, the V gene TRBV4-2; 8 nucleotides match TRBD1. Per germline, CDR1 LGHNA and CDR2 YNFKEQ. This CDR3 spans 15 amino acids. The V segment lost 1 base and the J segment 4 bases; nucleotides outside the gene matches: 6. The DNA of the CDR3 is TGTGCCAGCAGCCAAGGGACAGGGTCTGGTTACGAGCAGTACTTC. Translating it yields CASSQGTGSGYEQYF.

This clonotype was picked up a small number of times. The J gene is TRBJ2-1, the V gene TRBV28; D not certain. The CDR3 runs 16 residues. Trimming stripped 6 bases from V and 9 bases from J, with 24 bases between. CDR1 is MDHEN and CDR2 is SYDVKM in the germline V gene. In DNA, the CDR3 is TGTGCCAGCAGGAGAGGAAGGTCAGGCAGCACGTCTGAGCAGTTCTTC. It is translated as CASRRGRSGSTSEQFF.

V is TRBV5-1 and J is TRBJ1-1; no definite D call. The CDR3 runs to 15 residues. Germline CDR1 reads SGHRS; CDR2 reads YFSETQ. Trimming cost V 0 bases and J 0 bases, with 9 bases left between them. CDR3 coding DNA: TGCGCCAGCAGCTTGGACCCGGGAATGAACACTGAAGCTTTCTTT. It specifies CASSLDPGMNTEAFF.

This clonotype was seen a handful of times. This chain uses TRBV20-1 with TRBJ2-5, with D unresolved. Looked up from germline, CDR1 is DFQATT and CDR2 is SNEGSKA (reference sequence). The CDR3 has 17 residues. V lost 1 base to trimming and J lost 10 bases, with 28 bases between them. The DNA of the CDR3 is TGCAGTGCTAGAGCAGACTGTGGCTTCACCTCCGAGTCTTACCAGTACTTC. It translates to CSARADCGFTSESYQYF.

This clonotype turned up a few times. This rearrangement joins TRBV20-1 to TRBJ1-1; D is unresolved. V dropped 0 bases and J dropped 8 bases, with 13 bases sitting between them. Germline V gene data show CDR1 as DFQATT and CDR2 as SNEGSKA (reference sequence). This CDR3 has 13 residues. The CDR3 bases are TGCAGTGCTAGAGATCAGGACCTATTCGAAGCTTTCTTT. Translation: CSARDQDLFEAFF.

This clonotype was recorded once. The chain uses TRBV24-1 and TRBJ2-2; D gene ambiguous. This CDR3 region has 14 residues. Trimming stripped 5 bases from V and 2 bases from J, with 8 bases between. The germline V gene has CDR1 KGHDR and CDR2 SFDVKD. In DNA, the CDR3 is TGTGCCACCAGTGGAAGCCTAAACACCGGGGAGCTGTTTTTT. Protein sequence: CATSGSLNTGELFF.

V and J are TRBV9 and TRBJ1-2; tentative D call: TRBD1 (5 bases). V was trimmed by 4 bases and J by 4 bases, leaving 20 bases between them. The CDR3 covers 16 residues. CDR1 is SGDLS, CDR2 YYNGEE, per germline. The DNA of the CDR3 is TGTGCCAGCAGCCCCACCTCCGGAAGGGGAACCTATGGCTACACCTTC. This encodes CASSPTSGRGTYGYTF.

This chain connects TRBV19 to TRBJ1-2; maybe TRBD1 (6 bases). The ends were cut back, 4 bases at V and 4 bases at J, with 16 bases in the middle. This CDR3 has 15 residues. The V gene's germline CDR1 is LNHDA and CDR2 SQIVND (reference sequence). The CDR3 DNA reads TGTGCCAGTAGTACAGGAACAGGGTATGGCTATGGCTACACCTTC. Translating gives CASSTGTGYGYGYTF.

This clonotype was seen more than once but under ten times. For the CDR3, the DNA is TGTGCCAGCAGCTCGGTAATAAACGAACCGGGGGGTACTGAAGCTTTCTTT. Translation gives CASSSVINEPGGTEAFF. The chain carries TRBV7-9 and TRBJ1-1, with D possibly TRBD1 on 5 matching bases. Per germline, CDR1 SEHNR and CDR2 FQNEAQ (reference sequence). The CDR3 extends over 17 amino acids. V lost 4 bases to trimming and J lost 5 bases, with 23 bases between them.

This clonotype was found a few times. CDR3 region: CASSQSGNNYGYTF. The CDR3 nucleotides read TGCGCCAGCAGCCAATCGGGGAATAACTATGGCTACACCTTC. V gene TRBV4-3 combines with J gene TRBJ1-2; no reliable D call. CDR1 LGHNA and CDR2 YSLEER come from the germline V gene. Trimming took off 2 bases at V and 1 base at J, with 8 bases between the two ends. This CDR3 spans 14 amino acids.

At least ten counts were recorded for this clonotype. The V gene is TRBV24-1, the J gene TRBJ2-3, with a tentative D call TRBD2 (6 bases). This CDR3 has 15 residues. V was clipped by 4 bases and J by 4 bases, with 14 bases between them. The germline V gene encodes CDR1 KGHDR and CDR2 SFDVKD. Here the CDR3 DNA reads TGTGCCACCAGTGACACGGGAGTGTCTTCAGATACGCAGTATTTT. Residues: CATSDTGVSSDTQYF.

This CDR3 reads CASSFTGALNTEAFF. CDR3 sequence (DNA): TGCGCCAGCAGCTTCACGGGGGCGTTGAACACTGAAGCTTTCTTT. This chain uses TRBV5-1 with TRBJ1-1, with D perhaps matching TRBD1 (6 bases). Germline CDR1 is SGHRS and CDR2 is YFSETQ. Trimming stripped 2 bases from V and 0 bases from J, with 11 bases between. CDR3 length: 15 residues.

This chain links TRBV9 with TRBJ1-6; D might be TRBD1 (6 bases). Germline V gives CDR1 SGDLS, CDR2 YYNGEE. Trimming cost V 0 bases and J 9 bases, with 13 bases left between them. There are 15 residues in the CDR3. Here the CDR3 reads CASSVVGADGSPLHF. CDR3 nucleotides: TGTGCCAGCAGCGTAGTGGGGGCTGACGGTTCACCCCTCCACTTT. Full variable domain (remainder filled in from reference TRBV9 and TRBJ1-6): DSGVTQTPKHLITATGQRVTLRCSPRSGDLSVYWYQQSLDQGLQFLIQYYNGEERAKGNILERFSAQQFPDLHSELNLSSLELGDSALYFCASSVVGADGSPLHFGNGTRLTVT.

This chain joins TRBV19 and TRBJ2-2, with D perhaps matching TRBD1 or TRBD2 (6 bases each). The CDR3 covers 14 residues. Trimming removed 7 bases from V and 7 bases from J, with 16 bases in between. Germline CDR1 and CDR2: LNHDA and SQIVND (reference sequence). The CDR3 region has the DNA TGTGCCAGTACCCCATGGGGGGCGGTCGGGGAGCTGTTTTTT. This sequence encodes CASTPWGAVGELFF.

The chain carries TRBV3-1 and TRBJ2-3; perhaps TRBD1 as D (6 bases). The V gene's germline CDR1 is LGHDT and CDR2 YNNKEL (reference sequence). V lost 7 bases to trimming and J lost 2 bases, with 19 bases between them. The CDR3 covers 16 residues. The CDR3 is CASKLGQHSYTDTQYF. CDR3 sequence (DNA): TGTGCCAGCAAACTTGGACAGCACTCTTACACAGATACGCAGTATTTT.

This rearrangement joins TRBV12-3 or TRBV12-4 to TRBJ1-4; D is perhaps TRBD1 (5 bases). The CDR3 is 13 residues long. Trimming shortened V by 6 bases and J by 9 bases, and 14 bases separated the two germline ends. CDR3 sequence: CASRGTGVKKLFF. CDR3 nucleotide sequence: TGTGCCAGCAGAGGGACGGGCGTGAAAAAACTGTTTTTT.

The chain has TRBV6-6 and TRBJ2-3; 9 bases match TRBD1. The CDR3 extends over 14 amino acids. CDR1 is MNHNY and CDR2 is SVGAGI in the germline V gene (reference sequence). V lost 4 bases, J lost 4 bases, and 3 bases stayed unmatched. CDR3 bases: TGTGCCAGCAGTTCGGACAGGGGCCCAGATACGCAGTATTTT. Translation gives CASSSDRGPDTQYF.